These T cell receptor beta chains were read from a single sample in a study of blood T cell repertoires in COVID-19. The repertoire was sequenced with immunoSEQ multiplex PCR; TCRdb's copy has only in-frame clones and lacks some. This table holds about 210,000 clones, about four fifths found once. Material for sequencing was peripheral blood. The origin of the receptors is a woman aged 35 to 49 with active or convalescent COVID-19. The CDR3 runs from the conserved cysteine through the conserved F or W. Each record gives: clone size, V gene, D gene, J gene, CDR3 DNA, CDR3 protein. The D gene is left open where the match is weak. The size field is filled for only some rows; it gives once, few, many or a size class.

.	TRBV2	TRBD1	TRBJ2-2	TGTGCCAGCAGAGGGGACAGTCGGAGCACCGGGGAGCTGTTTTTT	CASRGDSRSTGELFF
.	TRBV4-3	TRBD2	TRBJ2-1	TGCGCCAGCAGCCAAGAATTTACTAGCGTTTTCTACAATGAGCAGTTCTTC	CASSQEFTSVFYNEQFF
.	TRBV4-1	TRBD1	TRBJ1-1	TGCGCCAGCAGCCCTTACGAGACAGGGTTGTACACTGAAGCTTTCTTT	CASSPYETGLYTEAFF
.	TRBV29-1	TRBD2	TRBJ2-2	TGCAGCGTTGAAAGGGGTCTAGCGGGGGGCACCGGGGAGCTGTTTTTT	CSVERGLAGGTGELFF
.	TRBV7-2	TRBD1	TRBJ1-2	TGTGCCAGCAGCTCTTATCAGGACAGGGCTTATGGCTACACCTTC	CASSSYQDRAYGYTF
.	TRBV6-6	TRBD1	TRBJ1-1	TGTGCCAGCAGCTCCCGGACAGGGAACACTGAAGCTTTCTTT	CASSSRTGNTEAFF
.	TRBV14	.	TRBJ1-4	TGTGCCAGCAGCCAAGTAACTGGGGGGGATGAAAAACTGTTTTTT	CASSQVTGGDEKLFF
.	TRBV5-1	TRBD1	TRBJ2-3	TGCGCCAGCAGCCTCGGGACAGGGATCACAGATACGCAGTATTTT	CASSLGTGITDTQYF
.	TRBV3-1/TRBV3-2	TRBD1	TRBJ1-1	TGTGCCAGCTCCTACGGACAGGGCGACACTGAAGCTTTCTTT	CASSYGQGDTEAFF
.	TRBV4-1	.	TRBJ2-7	TGCGCCAGCAGCCCAGCGGGTAGTAGTTACGAGCAGTACTTC	CASSPAGSSYEQYF
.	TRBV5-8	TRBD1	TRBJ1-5	TGTGCCAGCAGCTTGGTTCGGGGGACAGGGGCGTATCAGCCCCAGCATTTT	CASSLVRGTGAYQPQHF
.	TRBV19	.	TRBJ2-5	TGTGCCAGTAGTATAGTGAACGGTTGGGAGACCCAGTACTTC	CASSIVNGWETQYF
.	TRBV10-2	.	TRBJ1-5	TGCGCCAGCAGTGATTCCCTGGGGGGGGTTCAGCCCCAGCATTTT	CASSDSLGGVQPQHF
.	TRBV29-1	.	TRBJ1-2	TGCAGCGTTGAAGACGTACCGGGACTATCGGCGGGCTACACCTTC	CSVEDVPGLSAGYTF
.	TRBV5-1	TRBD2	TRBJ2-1	TGCGCCAGCAGCGATCTAGCGGGAGAGGGCAATGAGCAGTTCTTC	CASSDLAGEGNEQFF
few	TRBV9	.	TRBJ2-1	TGTGCCAGCAGCGTAGGAGATTACAATGAGCAGTTCTTC	CASSVGDYNEQFF
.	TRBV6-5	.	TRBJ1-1	TGTGCCAGCAAGACAGCGAACACTGAAGCTTTCTTT	CASKTANTEAFF
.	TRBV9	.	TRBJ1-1	TGTGCCAGCAGCCCTCGGGACTTCCTGAACACTGAAGCTTTCTTT	CASSPRDFLNTEAFF
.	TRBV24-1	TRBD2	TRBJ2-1	TGTGCCACCAGTGATTTGGGACTAGCGGGCTCCTACAATGAGCAGTTCTTC	CATSDLGLAGSYNEQFF
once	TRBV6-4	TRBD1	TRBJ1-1	TGTGCCAGCAGTTCACAGGGGGGCACTGAAGCTTTCTTT	CASSSQGGTEAFF
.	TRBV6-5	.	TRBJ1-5	TGTGCCAGCAGTCACCCGACAGTTACGGACCAGCCCCAGCATTTT	CASSHPTVTDQPQHF
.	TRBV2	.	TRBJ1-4	TGTGCCAGCAGTTCCCCTTTGAGGGAGTTCAATGAAAAACTGTTTTTT	CASSSPLREFNEKLFF
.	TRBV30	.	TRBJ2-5	TGTGCCTGGAGTGTTACAGACCAAGAGACCCAGTACTTC	CAWSVTDQETQYF
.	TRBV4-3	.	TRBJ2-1	TGCGCCAGCAGCCAAGGACTAGAGCGGGTCAATGAGCAGTTCTTC	CASSQGLERVNEQFF
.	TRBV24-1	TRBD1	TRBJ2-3	TGTGCCACCAGTGACCAGACAGGGGGCGCCGGGGATACGCAGTATTTT	CATSDQTGGAGDTQYF